This TCR beta chain was obtained from a study of blood T cell repertoires in COVID-19 (dated by TCRdb to 2018 to 2021). General notes on the study: The collaborator samples originated in the United States, Italy and Spain and spanned the acute and convalescent phases of COVID-19. The repertoires were released in a freely available public database meant as a resource for research on the immune response to SARS-CoV-2. Where available, HLA class I and class II types were obtained from metadata supplied by the sample provider rather than from assay-based typing. The prospective study material was composed of cDNA or gDNA derived from T cells, B-cell-depleted T cells, or PBMCs. The dataset comprised deeply sampled blood TCRbeta repertoires from subjects exposed to, actively infected with, or recovered from COVID-19. Samples were obtained from the ongoing ImmuneRACE study (first 160 participants) and from about 1,300 subjects provided by 6 global collaborators. Nearly every sample came with metadata listing a de-identified subject ID, COVID-19 status, age in years and sex.

Whole blood was collected in K2EDTA tubes by collaborating institutions according to the institutions' own protocols. Collaborator samples were shipped for TCRbeta analysis as frozen whole blood, isolated PBMCs, or DNA extracted from either sample type. A note on this clone: No cognate antigen has been identified for it. No base-level quality is on record; no much larger clone is a single base apart.

TCRbeta CDR3 regions were amplified from genomic DNA using the immunoSEQ Assay, a bias-controlled multiplex PCR. Regarding the original processing steps: The number of nucleated cells in each sample was estimated by amplification of reference gene primers within the assay. To quantify the absolute abundance of each unique TCRbeta CDR3 rearrangement, sequence reads were collapsed and filtered. For each sample, productive Simpson clonality was calculated as the square root of Simpson's diversity index over productive rearrangements. Imported from immuneACCESS, the table was reduced by TCRdb to in-frame sequences with V and J called. These copies leave out some clones; in studies compared against another copy, an unresolved V gene accounts for under half, and the cause of the remainder is not known. The V and J calls and clone size come from that table; D and trimming were worked out from the DNA. The sample data list about 84,000 clones, and less than 85% of these were observed just once. About 7% of the sample rests with the top ten.

Beyond this particular receptor, the publication reports: Clinical and demographic metadata were provided uncurated, with the amount varying by source and participant.

Per the germline V gene (reference sequence), SGHNT is the CDR1 and YYREEE is the CDR2. The cysteine opens and the phenylalanine closes a CDR3 of 18 amino acids. The read is trimmed to its CDR3 DNA, 54 bases read in frame from base 1. Trimming takes 4 bases off V and 5 bases off J; junction bases not matched to a gene: 12. The V and J segments used are TRBV5-4 and TRBJ2-5; 15 middle bases align to TRBD2. Sequencing was carried out using peripheral blood. This clonotype was sampled from an older man with acute or convalescent COVID-19. In nucleotide form, the sequence is TGTGCCAGCAGCGCGGGGACTAGCGGGAGGAGTGGTCGGGAGACCCAGTACTTC. Translated, this gives CASSAGTSGRSGRETQYF.